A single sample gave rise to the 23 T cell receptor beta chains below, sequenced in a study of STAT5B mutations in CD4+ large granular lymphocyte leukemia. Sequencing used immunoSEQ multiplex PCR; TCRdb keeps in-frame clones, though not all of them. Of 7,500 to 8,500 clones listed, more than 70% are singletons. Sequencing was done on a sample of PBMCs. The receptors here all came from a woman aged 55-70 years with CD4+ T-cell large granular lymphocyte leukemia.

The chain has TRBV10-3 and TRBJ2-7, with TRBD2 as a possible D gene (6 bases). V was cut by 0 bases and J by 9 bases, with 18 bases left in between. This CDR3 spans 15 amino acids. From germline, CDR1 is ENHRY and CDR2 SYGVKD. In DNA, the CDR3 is TGTGCCATCAGTGAGTCGTCCAAGTCCCCCGGGAGGCAGTACTTC. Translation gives CAISESSKSPGRQYF.

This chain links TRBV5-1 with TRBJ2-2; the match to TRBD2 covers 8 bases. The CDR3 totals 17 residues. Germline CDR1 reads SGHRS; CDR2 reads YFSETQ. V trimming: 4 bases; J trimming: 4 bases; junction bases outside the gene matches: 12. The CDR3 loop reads CASSPSGTSVSTGELFF. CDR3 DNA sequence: TGCGCCAGCAGCCCCTCCGGGACTAGTGTAAGCACCGGGGAGCTGTTTTTT.

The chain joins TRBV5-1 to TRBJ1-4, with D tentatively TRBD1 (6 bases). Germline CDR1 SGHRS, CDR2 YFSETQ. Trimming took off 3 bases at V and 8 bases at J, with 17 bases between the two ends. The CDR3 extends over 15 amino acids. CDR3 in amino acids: CASSWGTPGREKLFF. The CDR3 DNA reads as TGCGCCAGCAGCTGGGGGACACCCGGAAGGGAAAAACTGTTTTTT.

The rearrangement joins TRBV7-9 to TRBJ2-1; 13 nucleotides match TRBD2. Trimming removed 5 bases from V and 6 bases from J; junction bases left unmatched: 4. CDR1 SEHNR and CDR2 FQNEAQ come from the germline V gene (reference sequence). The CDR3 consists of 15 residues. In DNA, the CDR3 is TGTGCCAGCAGCCCCCGGACTAGCGGGGGCAATGAGCAGTTCTTC. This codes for CASSPRTSGGNEQFF.

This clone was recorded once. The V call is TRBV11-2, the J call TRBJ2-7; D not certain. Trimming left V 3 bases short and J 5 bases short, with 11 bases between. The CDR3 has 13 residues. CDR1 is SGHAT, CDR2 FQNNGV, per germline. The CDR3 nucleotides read TGTGCCAGCAGCTTCGGTGTAAGGGACGAGCAGTACTTC. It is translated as CASSFGVRDEQYF.

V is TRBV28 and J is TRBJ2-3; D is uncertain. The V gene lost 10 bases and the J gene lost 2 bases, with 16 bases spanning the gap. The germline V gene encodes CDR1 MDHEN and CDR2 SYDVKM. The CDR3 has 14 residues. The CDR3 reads CATRPDTVTDTQYF. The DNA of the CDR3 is TGTGCCACCCGCCCAGACACAGTCACAGATACGCAGTATTTT.

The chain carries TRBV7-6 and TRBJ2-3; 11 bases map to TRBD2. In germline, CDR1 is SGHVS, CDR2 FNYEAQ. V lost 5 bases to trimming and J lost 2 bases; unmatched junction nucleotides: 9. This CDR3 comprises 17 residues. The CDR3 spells CASSAGTSGKFTDTQYF. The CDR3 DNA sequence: TGTGCCAGCAGCGCCGGGACTAGCGGAAAATTCACAGATACGCAGTATTTT. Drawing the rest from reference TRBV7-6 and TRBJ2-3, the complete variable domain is GAGVSQSPRYKVTKRGQDVALRCDPISGHVSLYWYRQALGQGPEFLTYFNYEAQQDKSGLPNDRFSAERPEGSISTLTIQRTEQRDSAMYRCASSAGTSGKFTDTQYFGPGTRLTVL.

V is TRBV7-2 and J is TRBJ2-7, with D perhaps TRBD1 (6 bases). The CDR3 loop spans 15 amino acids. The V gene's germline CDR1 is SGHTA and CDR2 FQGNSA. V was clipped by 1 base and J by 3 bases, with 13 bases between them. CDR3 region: CASSLVGGPGYEQYF. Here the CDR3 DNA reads TGTGCCAGCAGCTTAGTAGGGGGACCTGGCTACGAGCAGTACTTC.

The CDR3 DNA reads as TGCGCCAGCAGCCAAGAGCCTATAACCAGATTTCGGCACACTGAAGCTTTCTTT. It translates to CASSQEPITRFRHTEAFF. This chain joins TRBV4-3 and TRBJ1-1; D is ambiguous. Germline CDR1 is LGHNA and CDR2 is YSLEER. The CDR3 length is 18 residues. Trimming took off 0 bases at V and 3 bases at J, with 20 bases between the two ends.

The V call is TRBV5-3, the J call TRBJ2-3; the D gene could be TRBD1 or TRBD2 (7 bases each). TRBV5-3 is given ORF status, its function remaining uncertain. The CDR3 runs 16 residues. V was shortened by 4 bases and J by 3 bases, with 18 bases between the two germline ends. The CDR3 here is CARSQGLRGQTDTQYF. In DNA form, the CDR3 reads TGTGCCAGAAGCCAGGGACTAAGGGGGCAAACAGATACGCAGTATTTT.

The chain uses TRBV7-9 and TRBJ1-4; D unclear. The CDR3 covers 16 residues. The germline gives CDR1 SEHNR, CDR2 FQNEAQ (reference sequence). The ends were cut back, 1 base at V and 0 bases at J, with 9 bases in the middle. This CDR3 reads CASSLVGGATNEKLFF. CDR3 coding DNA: TGTGCCAGCAGCTTAGTGGGCGGTGCAACTAATGAAAAACTGTTTTTT.

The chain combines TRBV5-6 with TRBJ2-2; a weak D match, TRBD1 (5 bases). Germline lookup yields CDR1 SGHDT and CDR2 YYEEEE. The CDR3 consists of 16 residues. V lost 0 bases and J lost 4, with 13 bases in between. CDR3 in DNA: TGTGCCAGCAGCTTGGAGGAAAAAAGGGGCACCGGGGAGCTGTTTTTT. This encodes CASSLEEKRGTGELFF. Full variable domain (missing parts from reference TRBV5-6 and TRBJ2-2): DAGVTQSPTHLIKTRGQQVTLRCSPKSGHDTVSWYQQALGQGPQFIFQYYEEEERQRGNFPDRFSGHQFPNYSSELNVNALLLGDSALYLCASSLEEKRGTGELFFGEGSRLTVL.

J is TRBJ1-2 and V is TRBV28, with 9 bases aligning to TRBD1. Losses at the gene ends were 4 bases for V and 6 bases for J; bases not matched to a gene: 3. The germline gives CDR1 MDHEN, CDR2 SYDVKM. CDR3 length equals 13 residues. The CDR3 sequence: CASSYGTGNGYTF. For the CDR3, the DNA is TGTGCCAGCAGTTACGGGACAGGGAATGGCTACACCTTC.

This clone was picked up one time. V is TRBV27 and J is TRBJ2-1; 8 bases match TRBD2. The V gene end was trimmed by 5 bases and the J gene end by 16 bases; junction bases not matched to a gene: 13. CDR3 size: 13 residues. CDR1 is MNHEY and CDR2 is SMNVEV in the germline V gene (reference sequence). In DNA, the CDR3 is TGTGCCAGCAGTCTCACCGGGACTAGAAGTTATTTCTTC. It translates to CASSLTGTRSYFF.

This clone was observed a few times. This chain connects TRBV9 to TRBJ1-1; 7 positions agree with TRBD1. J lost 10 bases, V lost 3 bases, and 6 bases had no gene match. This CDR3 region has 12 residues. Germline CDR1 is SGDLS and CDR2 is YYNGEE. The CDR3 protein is CASSADGDRAFF. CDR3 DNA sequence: TGTGCCAGCAGCGCAGATGGGGACAGAGCTTTCTTT.

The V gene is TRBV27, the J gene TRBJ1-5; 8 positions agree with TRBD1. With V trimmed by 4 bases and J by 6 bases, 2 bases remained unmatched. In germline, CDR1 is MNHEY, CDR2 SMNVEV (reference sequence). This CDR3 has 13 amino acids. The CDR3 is CASSYRGGQPQHF. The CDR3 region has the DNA TGTGCCAGCAGTTACAGGGGGGGTCAGCCCCAGCATTTT.

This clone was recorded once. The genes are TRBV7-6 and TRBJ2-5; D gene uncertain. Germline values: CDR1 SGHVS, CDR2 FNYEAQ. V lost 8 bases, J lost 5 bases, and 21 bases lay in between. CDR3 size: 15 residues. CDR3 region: CASHLGRVFRETQYF. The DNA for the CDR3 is TGTGCCAGCCACTTGGGCCGGGTCTTTCGGGAGACCCAGTACTTC.

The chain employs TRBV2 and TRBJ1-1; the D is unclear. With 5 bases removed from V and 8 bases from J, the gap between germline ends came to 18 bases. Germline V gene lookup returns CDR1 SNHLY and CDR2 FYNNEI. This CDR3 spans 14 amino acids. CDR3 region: CASSYSLDLTEAFF. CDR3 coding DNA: TGTGCCAGCAGTTATTCTCTTGACCTAACGGAAGCTTTCTTT.

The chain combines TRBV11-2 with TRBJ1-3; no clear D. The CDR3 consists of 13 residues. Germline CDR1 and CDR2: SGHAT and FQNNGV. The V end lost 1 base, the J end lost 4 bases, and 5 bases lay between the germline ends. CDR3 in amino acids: CASSLGLGNTIYF. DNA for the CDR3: TGTGCCAGCAGCTTAGGTCTGGGAAACACCATATATTTT.

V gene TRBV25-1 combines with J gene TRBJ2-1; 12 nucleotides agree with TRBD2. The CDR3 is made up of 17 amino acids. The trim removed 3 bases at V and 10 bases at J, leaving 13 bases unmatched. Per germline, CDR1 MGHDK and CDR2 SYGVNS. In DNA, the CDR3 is TGTGCCAGCAGTGAGGAACCAGGGACTAGCGGGCTTTGGGAGCAGTTCTTC. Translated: CASSEEPGTSGLWEQFF.

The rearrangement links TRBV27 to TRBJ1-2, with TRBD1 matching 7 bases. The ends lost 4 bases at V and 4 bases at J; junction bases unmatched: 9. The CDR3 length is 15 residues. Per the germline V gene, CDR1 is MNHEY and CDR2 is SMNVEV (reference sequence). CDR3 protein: CASSSMTGWSYGYTF. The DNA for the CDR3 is TGTGCCAGCAGTTCGATGACAGGGTGGTCCTATGGCTACACCTTC.

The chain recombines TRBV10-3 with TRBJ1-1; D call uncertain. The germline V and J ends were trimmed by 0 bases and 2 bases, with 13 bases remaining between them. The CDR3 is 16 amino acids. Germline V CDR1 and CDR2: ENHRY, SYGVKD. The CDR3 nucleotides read TGTGCCATCAGTGAGTCGACACATGCAGGTAACACTGAAGCTTTCTTT. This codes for CAISESTHAGNTEAFF.

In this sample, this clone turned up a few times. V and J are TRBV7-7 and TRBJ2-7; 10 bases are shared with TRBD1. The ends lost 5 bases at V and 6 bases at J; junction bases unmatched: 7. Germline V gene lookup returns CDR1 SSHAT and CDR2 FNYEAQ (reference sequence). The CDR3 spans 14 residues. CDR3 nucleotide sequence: TGTGCCAGCAGCCCGGGACAGGGGAGGAGCGAGCAGTACTTC. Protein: CASSPGQGRSEQYF.